The 24 T cell receptor beta chains below come from one sample, sequenced in a study of Ad26.COV2.S vaccination and SARS-CoV-2 variants. Method: immunoSEQ multiplex PCR; TCRdb's copy keeps in-frame clones and lacks some. The repertoire holds about 410,000 clones, with roughly 90% as singletons. Treatment reported: 15 to 20 received Ad26.COV2.S at low or high dose, single or two shots; several received placebo; per-sample allocation not given. At day 63 after the first vaccine or placebo injection, samples were drawn. Sample: peripheral blood, taken in a trial of Ad26.COV2.S vaccine versus placebo. Every receptor here comes from a person aged 18 to 65 who received the Ad26.COV2.S COVID-19 vaccine or a placebo.

CDR3 in DNA: TGTGCCAGCAGCCATGCGGGACTAGCGGGAGTCGGCACAGATACGCAGTATTTT. This encodes CASSHAGLAGVGTDTQYF. V gene TRBV3-1 (or the pseudogene TRBV3-2) combines with J gene TRBJ2-3, with 14 nucleotides matching TRBD2. V lost 3 bases, J lost 1 base, and 6 bases stayed unmatched. The CDR3 is 18 residues long. Germline-derived CDR1 and CDR2 are LGHDT and YNNKEL (reference sequence).

This chain links TRBV29-1 with TRBJ2-1; 9 positions agree with TRBD1. This CDR3 spans 14 amino acids. The germline CDR1 and CDR2 sequences are SQVTM and ANQGSEA. V lost 6 bases to trimming and J lost 8 bases; unmatched junction nucleotides: 11. The CDR3 loop is CSVANRGRSDEQFF. The DNA of the CDR3 is TGCAGCGTCGCAAACAGGGGGCGATCGGATGAGCAGTTCTTC.

J is TRBJ1-1 and V is TRBV2; 7 positions agree with TRBD1. The trim removed 8 bases at V and 1 base at J, leaving 4 bases unmatched. CDR3 size: 13 residues. Looked up from germline, CDR1 is SNHLY and CDR2 is FYNNEI. The CDR3 is CASWGTENTEAFF. The CDR3 DNA is TGTGCCAGCTGGGGGACAGAGAACACTGAAGCTTTCTTT.

CDR3 region: CASSLGGASTDTQYF. As DNA, the CDR3 is TGTGCCAGCAGTTTGGGCGGGGCTAGCACAGATACGCAGTATTTT. This rearrangement joins TRBV27 to TRBJ2-3; perhaps TRBD2 as D (6 bases). Germline V lookup: CDR1 MNHEY, CDR2 SMNVEV (reference sequence). V lost 3 bases and J 0 bases, leaving 10 bases between the germline ends. The length of the CDR3 is 15 residues.

The chain employs TRBV15 and TRBJ2-1; D not certain. Per germline, CDR1 LNHNV and CDR2 YYDKDF (reference sequence). Trimming left V 0 bases short and J 9 bases short, with 9 bases between. The CDR3 sequence is 13 residues long. CDR3 bases: TGTGCCACCAGCAGAGATCCACTGCCTGAGCAGTTCTTC. This codes for CATSRDPLPEQFF.

The chain couples TRBV5-1 to TRBJ2-7, with TRBD2 matching 7 bases. The CDR3 extends over 13 amino acids. Germline loops: CDR1 SGHRS, CDR2 YFSETQ. After removal of 5 bases from V and 5 bases from J, the junction contained 7 bases not matched to a gene. CDR3 nucleotides: TGCGCCAGCAGGCAAATAGCGGGTGACGAGCAGTACTTC. Translation: CASRQIAGDEQYF.

This clone has just one count. The chain couples TRBV3-1 (or the pseudogene TRBV3-2) to TRBJ2-7; possibly TRBD1 for D (5 bases). V was shortened by 0 bases and J by 3 bases, with 9 bases between the two germline ends. Per germline, CDR1 LGHDT and CDR2 YNNKEL (reference sequence). The CDR3 length is 14 residues. The CDR3 loop reads CASSQDWGGYEQYF. Written as DNA, the CDR3 is TGTGCCAGCAGCCAAGACTGGGGCGGCTACGAGCAGTACTTC.

J is TRBJ2-7 and V is TRBV6-5, with 8 bases aligning to TRBD2. After removal of 8 bases from V and 3 bases from J, the junction contained 3 bases not matched to a gene. CDR3 length equals 12 residues. The V gene's germline CDR1 is MNHEY and CDR2 SVGAGI. CDR3 DNA: TGTGCCAGCCACGGGGGGGTCTACGAGCAGTACTTC. Its translation is CASHGGVYEQYF.

This chain uses TRBV6-1 with TRBJ2-7, with D maybe TRBD1 (6 bases). Germline CDR1 reads MNHNS; CDR2 reads SASEGT. The ends were cut back, 0 bases at V and 1 base at J, with 10 bases in the middle. CDR3 size: 15 residues. The CDR3 here is CASSEALGGSYEQYF. As DNA, the CDR3 is TGTGCCAGCAGTGAAGCCTTAGGGGGTTCCTACGAGCAGTACTTC.

This clone was seen a few times. The chain employs TRBV15 and TRBJ1-5, with D tentatively TRBD1 (5 bases). Germline V gene data show CDR1 as LNHNV and CDR2 as YYDKDF (reference sequence). This CDR3 region has 15 residues. The V end was cut by 2 bases, the J end by 2 bases, with 10 bases between. The CDR3 coding sequence is TGTGCCACCAGCAGATCAGGGCACGGCAATCAGCCCCAGCATTTT. Translation: CATSRSGHGNQPQHF.

J is TRBJ1-1 and V is TRBV6-2 or TRBV6-3, with 9 bases matching TRBD1. Germline V gene sequence: CDR1 MNHEY, CDR2 SVGEGT. This CDR3 is 14 amino acids long. Trimming removed 6 bases from V and 4 bases from J; junction bases left unmatched: 6. Here the CDR3 reads CASSWTGVSTEAFF. The CDR3 DNA sequence: TGTGCCAGCAGCTGGACAGGGGTGAGCACTGAAGCTTTCTTT.

The CDR3 protein is CASSSDRDSGNTIYF. The CDR3 DNA is TGTGCCAGCAGTTCGGACAGGGACTCTGGAAACACCATATATTTT. This rearrangement joins TRBV27 to TRBJ1-3; TRBD1 agrees at 8 bases. The germline gives CDR1 MNHEY, CDR2 SMNVEV (reference sequence). The length of the CDR3 is 15 residues. The V and J ends lost 4 bases and 0 bases, in that order; junction bases with no gene match: 2.

The V and J genes are TRBV9 and TRBJ1-1; the D is unclear. This CDR3 has 13 residues. From germline, CDR1 is SGDLS and CDR2 YYNGEE. V shed 4 bases and J shed 6 bases, with 13 bases lying between them. The DNA of the CDR3 is TGTGCCAGCAGCCTAAGCCCTGGATCTGAAGCTTTCTTT. As protein: CASSLSPGSEAFF.

The chain links TRBV19 to TRBJ1-5; no reliable D call. Germline lookup yields CDR1 LNHDA and CDR2 SQIVND (reference sequence). V gave up 1 base and J gave up 11 bases, with 12 bases separating them. CDR3 size: 13 residues. This CDR3 is CASSIGQSPSQHF. The CDR3 DNA reads TGTGCCAGTAGTATAGGCCAGTCCCCGTCCCAGCATTTT.

As for this clone: Other DNA sequences in this sample translate to the same CDR3. This chain links TRBV30 with TRBJ1-1; 8 bases line up with TRBD1. The CDR3 runs 12 residues. Germline V gives CDR1 GTSNPN, CDR2 SVGIG (reference sequence). Germline trimming cut 5 bases from V and 4 bases from J; bases unmatched to any gene: 3. CDR3 loop: CAWGQGGTEAFF. CDR3 in DNA: TGTGCCTGGGGACAGGGAGGCACTGAAGCTTTCTTT. Looking up the rest from reference TRBV30 and TRBJ1-1 gives the full variable domain: SQTIHQWPATLVQPVGSPLSLECTVEGTSNPNLYWYRQAAGRGLQLLFYSVGIGQISSEVPQNLSASRPQDRQFILSSKKLLLSDSGFYLCAWGQGGTEAFFGQGTRLTVV.

The chain carries TRBV5-1 and TRBJ2-3, with a possible D match to TRBD2 (6 bases). The CDR3 has 15 residues. Per the germline V gene, CDR1 is SGHRS and CDR2 is YFSETQ. Trimming shortened V by 2 bases and J by 2 bases, and 12 bases separated the two germline ends. The CDR3 DNA reads TGCGCCAGCAGCTTTGACGGGAGTCCCACAGATACGCAGTATTTT. Translated: CASSFDGSPTDTQYF. Together with reference TRBV5-1 and TRBJ2-3, the CDR3 gives the full variable domain: KAGVTQTPRYLIKTRGQQVTLSCSPISGHRSVSWYQQTPGQGLQFLFEYFSETQRNKGNFPGRFSGRQFSNSRSEMNVSTLELGDSALYLCASSFDGSPTDTQYFGPGTRLTVL.

In this sample, this clone turned up a few times. The chain employs TRBV25-1 and TRBJ2-1, with TRBD1 matching 9 bases. Germline CDR1 and CDR2: MGHDK and SYGVNS. V lost 3 bases, J lost 2 bases, and 5 bases stayed unmatched. The CDR3 has 16 amino acids. The CDR3 DNA reads as TGTGCCAGCAGTGAGAAACAGGGGGCAACCTACAATGAGCAGTTCTTC. As protein: CASSEKQGATYNEQFF.

This clone was seen once. CDR3 sequence (DNA): TGTGCCAGCAGCTTGGGTGGGGTTACTGGGGCCAACGTCCTGACTTTC. It encodes CASSLGGVTGANVLTF. The chain carries TRBV5-4 and TRBJ2-6; D remains unclear. CDR1 and CDR2 (germline): SGHNT, YYREEE (reference sequence). The CDR3 covers 16 residues. The V and J ends lost 0 bases and 2 bases respectively, with 9 bases between them.

This clone is deemed medium-sized. The chain has TRBV4-1 and TRBJ2-7; D gene unclear. V lost 6 bases to trimming and J lost 1 base, with 16 bases between them. The CDR3 totals 15 residues. Looked up from germline, CDR1 is MGHRA and CDR2 is YSYEKL. The CDR3 protein is CASSPYLGDSYEQYF. CDR3 nucleotides: TGCGCCAGCAGTCCCTATCTCGGCGATTCCTACGAGCAGTACTTC.

This clone was observed a handful of times. This rearrangement joins TRBV28 to TRBJ2-7; TRBD1 aligns across 9 bases. The germline gives CDR1 MDHEN, CDR2 SYDVKM. This CDR3 is 14 amino acids long. Trimming at V came to 4 bases and at J to 4 bases, leaving 5 bases not matched to a gene. This CDR3 is CASSSTGQGYEQYF. The DNA for the CDR3 is TGTGCCAGCAGTTCAACGGGACAGGGATACGAGCAGTACTTC.

The V call is TRBV2, the J call TRBJ2-2, with D perhaps matching TRBD1 (7 bases). The V end lost 2 bases, the J end lost 5 bases, and 12 bases lay between the germline ends. The CDR3 length is 15 residues. In germline, CDR1 is SNHLY, CDR2 FYNNEI. CDR3 residues: CASSELAGGTGELFF. The CDR3 nucleotides read TGTGCCAGCAGTGAACTGGCAGGGGGGACCGGGGAGCTGTTTTTT.

This chain links TRBV6-5 with TRBJ2-1; D is undetermined. CDR1 and CDR2 (germline): MNHEY, SVGAGI. The V end lost 8 bases, the J end lost 0 bases, and 11 bases lay between the germline ends. This CDR3 comprises 14 residues. The CDR3 region is CASPGRSSYNEQFF. CDR3 nucleotides: TGTGCCAGCCCCGGCAGGAGCTCCTACAATGAGCAGTTCTTC.

This chain joins TRBV11-3 and TRBJ2-2; TRBD1 matches at 10 bases. Trimming at V came to 5 bases and at J to 4 bases, leaving 10 bases not matched to a gene. Per the germline V gene, CDR1 is SGHNT and CDR2 is YENEEA. This CDR3 has 17 residues. The chain's CDR3 is CASSPPLGQGSTGELFF. CDR3 coding DNA: TGTGCCAGCAGCCCACCGCTGGGACAGGGGTCCACCGGGGAGCTGTTTTTT.

The rearrangement uses TRBV7-2 and TRBJ2-1; 9 nucleotides line up with TRBD1. The V and J ends lost 5 bases and 2 bases, in that order; junction bases with no gene match: 4. The V gene's germline CDR1 is SGHTA and CDR2 FQGNSA. This CDR3 has 15 residues. The CDR3, as DNA: TGTGCCAGCAGCCAAACAGGGGGCACCTACAATGAGCAGTTCTTC. Encoded protein: CASSQTGGTYNEQFF.